This T cell receptor beta chain was recovered during a study of T-cell reconstitution after alpha-beta-depleted transplantation in children. The library targeted TCRbeta and was prepared with unique molecular identifiers. From the PCR reads, TCRdb called clonotypes with MiXCR, one entry per CDR3 protein. This sample yields 450,000 to 500,000 distinct CDR3 sequences, of which around 13% are seen a single time; roughly 5.4% belongs to the top ten. The CDR3 contains 15 residues. CDR1 and CDR2 (germline): DFQATT, SNEGSKA (reference sequence). Germline trimming cut 0 bases from V and 2 bases from J; bases unmatched to any gene: 0. This clonotype was observed at least ten times.

This TCR was recovered from a human donor who donated a stem cell graft to a child with combined immunodeficiency. V usage is TRBV20-1 and J usage is TRBJ2-6, with 8 bases fitting TRBD2. The material was PBMCs from the stem cell graft donor, obtained from the stem cell graft. The CDR3 reads CSARDGGAGANVLTF. DNA for the CDR3: TGCAGTGCTAGAGACGGGGGGGCTGGGGCCAACGTCCTGACTTTC.